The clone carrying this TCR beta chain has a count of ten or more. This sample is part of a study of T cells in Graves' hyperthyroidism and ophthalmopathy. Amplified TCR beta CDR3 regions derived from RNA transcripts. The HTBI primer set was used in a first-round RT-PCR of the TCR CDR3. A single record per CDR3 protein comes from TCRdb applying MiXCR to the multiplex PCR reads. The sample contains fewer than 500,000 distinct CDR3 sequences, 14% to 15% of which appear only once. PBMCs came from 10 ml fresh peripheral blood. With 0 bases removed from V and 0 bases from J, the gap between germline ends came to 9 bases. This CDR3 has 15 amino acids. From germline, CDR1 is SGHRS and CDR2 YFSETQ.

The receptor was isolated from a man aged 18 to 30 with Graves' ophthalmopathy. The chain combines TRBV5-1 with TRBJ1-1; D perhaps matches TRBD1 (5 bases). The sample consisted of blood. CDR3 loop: CASSLEATVNTEAFF. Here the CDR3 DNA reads TGCGCCAGCAGCTTGGAGGCGACAGTGAACACTGAAGCTTTCTTT.